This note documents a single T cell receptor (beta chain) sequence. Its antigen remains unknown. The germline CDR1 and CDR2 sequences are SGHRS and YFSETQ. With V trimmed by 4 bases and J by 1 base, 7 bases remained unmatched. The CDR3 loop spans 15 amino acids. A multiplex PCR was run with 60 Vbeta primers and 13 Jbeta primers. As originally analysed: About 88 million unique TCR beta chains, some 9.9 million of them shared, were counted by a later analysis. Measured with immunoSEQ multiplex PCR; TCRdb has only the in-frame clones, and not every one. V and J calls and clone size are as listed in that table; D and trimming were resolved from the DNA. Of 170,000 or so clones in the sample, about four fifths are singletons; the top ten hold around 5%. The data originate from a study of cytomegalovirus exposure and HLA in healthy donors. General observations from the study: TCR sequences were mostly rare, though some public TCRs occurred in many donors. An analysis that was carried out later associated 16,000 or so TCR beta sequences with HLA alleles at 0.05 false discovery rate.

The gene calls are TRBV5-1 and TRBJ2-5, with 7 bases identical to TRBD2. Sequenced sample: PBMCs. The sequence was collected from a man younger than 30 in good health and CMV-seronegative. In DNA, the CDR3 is TGCGCCAGCAGCAGACTAGCCCCGACCCAAGAGACCCAGTACTTC. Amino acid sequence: CASSRLAPTQETQYF.